Below are 20 T cell receptor beta chains sequenced from a single sample in a study of shared clonotypes between healthy human individuals. Assay: immunoSEQ multiplex PCR; the TCRdb copy retains only in-frame clones and omits some. Of under 750,000 clones listed, 55% to 80% are singletons. The source material was memory CD4+ T cells sorted from blood. Subset meaning: CD45RA-negative fraction. These receptors all come from a woman aged 25 to 39 in good health.

The J gene is TRBJ2-1, the V gene TRBV18; 15 bases are shared with TRBD2. The CDR3 extends over 14 amino acids. Germline V lookup: CDR1 KGHSH, CDR2 LQKENI. The V gene end was trimmed by 0 bases and the J gene end by 12 bases; junction bases not matched to a gene: 0. The CDR3 region is CASSPPGLAGGQFF. CDR3 DNA: TGTGCCAGCTCACCACCGGGACTAGCGGGAGGGCAGTTCTTC. Variable domain in full (rest from reference TRBV18 and TRBJ2-1): NAGVMQNPRHLVRRRGQEARLRCSPMKGHSHVYWYRQLPEEGLKFMVYLQKENIIDESGMPKERFSAEFPKEGPSILRIQQVVRGDSAAYFCASSPPGLAGGQFFGPGTRLTVL.

The chain employs TRBV5-1 and TRBJ1-2, with D unclear. V lost 4 bases, J lost 0 bases, and 10 bases lay in between. The V gene's germline CDR1 is SGHRS and CDR2 YFSETQ. This CDR3 contains 14 residues. The CDR3 sequence is CASSAGITNYGYTF. The CDR3 region has the DNA TGCGCCAGCAGCGCCGGGATTACTAACTATGGCTACACCTTC.

V is TRBV25-1 and J is TRBJ2-5; D not certain. V lost 3 bases, J lost 3 bases, and 8 bases lay in between. CDR1 MGHDK and CDR2 SYGVNS come from the germline V gene. The CDR3 has 13 amino acids. This chain's CDR3 is CASSDSVKETQYF. DNA of the CDR3: TGTGCCAGCAGTGACAGCGTAAAAGAGACCCAGTACTTC. Drawing the rest from reference TRBV25-1 and TRBJ2-5, the complete variable domain is EADIYQTPRYLVIGTGKKITLECSQTMGHDKMYWYQQDPGMELHLIHYSYGVNSTEKGDLSSESTVSRIRTEHFPLTLESARPSHTSQYLCASSDSVKETQYFGPGTRLLVL.

This rearrangement joins TRBV4-2 to TRBJ2-7, with TRBD2 matching 7 bases. CDR3 length equals 16 residues. Per germline, CDR1 LGHNA and CDR2 YNFKEQ. After removal of 5 bases from V and 0 bases from J, the junction contained 10 bases not matched to a gene. For the CDR3, the DNA is TGTGCCAGCAGCTTGGCGGGGGACTGGCGCTCCTACGAGCAGTACTTC. Amino acids: CASSLAGDWRSYEQYF.

This clone has a single count. The chain carries TRBV28 and TRBJ1-4; a possible D gene is TRBD1 (6 bases). The CDR3 is made up of 13 amino acids. Germline V gene sequence: CDR1 MDHEN, CDR2 SYDVKM. Trimming removed 10 bases at V and 7 bases at J, with 16 bases between. The CDR3: CATHREYGEKLFF. The CDR3 coding sequence is TGTGCCACCCACAGGGAATATGGTGAAAAACTGTTTTTT.

This chain connects TRBV19 to TRBJ2-5, with TRBD1 matching 8 bases. The length of the CDR3 is 13 residues. Germline assignment: CDR1 LNHDA and CDR2 SQIVND (reference sequence). V shed 9 bases, J shed 4 bases, and the junction held 7 bases outside the gene matches. The CDR3 DNA is TGTGCCAGCAGGACAGGGTCAGCAGAGACCCAGTACTTC. The encoded protein is CASRTGSAETQYF.

The chain joins TRBV14 to TRBJ2-7; D not certain. This CDR3 is 13 amino acids long. The germline V gene encodes CDR1 SGHDN and CDR2 FVKESK. The V end lost 4 bases, the J end lost 5 bases, and 12 bases lay between the germline ends. The CDR3 spells CASSRYRKDEQYF. CDR3 DNA: TGTGCCAGCAGCCGTTACCGGAAGGACGAGCAGTACTTC.

The CDR3 DNA follows: TGTGCCAGCAGCCCCGGGACAGGGGAAGGAACTGAAGCTTTCTTT. Protein product: CASSPGTGEGTEAFF. V usage is TRBV11-3 and J usage is TRBJ1-1; 10 bases line up with TRBD1. The CDR3 spans 15 residues. The junction had 8 bases not matched to a gene; V was cut back by 5 bases and J by 5 bases. Germline CDR1 SGHNT, CDR2 YENEEA.

This clone has a single count. This chain joins TRBV7-7 and TRBJ2-1, with 8 bases fitting TRBD2. The V gene end was trimmed by 5 bases and the J gene end by 3 bases; junction bases not matched to a gene: 3. Germline V gives CDR1 SSHAT, CDR2 FNYEAQ (reference sequence). The CDR3 is 14 residues long. DNA of the CDR3: TGTGCCAGCAGCCTAAGCGGGAGCTACAATGAGCAGTTCTTC. Protein product: CASSLSGSYNEQFF.

This clone was counted a few times. Other DNA sequences within the sample encode an identical CDR3. The chain uses TRBV9 and TRBJ1-1; D uncertain. Germline V CDR1 and CDR2: SGDLS, YYNGEE. The CDR3 length is 14 residues. V shed 0 bases and J shed 1 base, with 7 bases lying between them. The CDR3 DNA is TGTGCCAGCAGCGTAGACCCAGCGAACACTGAAGCTTTCTTT. It codes for CASSVDPANTEAFF.

The chain combines TRBV13 with TRBJ1-2; 7 positions match TRBD1. The germline V gene encodes CDR1 PRHDT and CDR2 FYEKMQ (reference sequence). There are 13 residues in the CDR3. V was pared by 5 bases and J by 4 bases, with 4 bases of the junction left unmatched. CDR3 nucleotide sequence: TGTGCCAGCAGCACCAGGGGGTCCTATGGCTACACCTTC. Protein sequence: CASSTRGSYGYTF.

The rearrangement uses TRBV7-2 and TRBJ1-5, with TRBD1 matching over 7 bases. J was trimmed by 7 bases and V by 5 bases; bases with no gene match: 11. CDR1 is SGHTA and CDR2 is FQGNSA in the germline V gene. The CDR3 covers 15 residues. The CDR3: CASSLRTGSNQPQHF. CDR3 bases: TGTGCCAGCAGCCTACGGACAGGTAGTAACCAGCCCCAGCATTTT.

This clone was seen more than once but under ten times. CDR3 DNA: TGTGCCAGCAGTTTAGCACTAGCGGTCCGGGATACGCAGTATTTT. Its translation is CASSLALAVRDTQYF. The chain combines TRBV28 with TRBJ2-3; 8 bases are shared with TRBD2. Germline V CDR1 and CDR2: MDHEN, SYDVKM. This CDR3 contains 15 residues. The V and J ends lost 2 bases and 6 bases, in that order; junction bases with no gene match: 7.

This clone has ten or more counts. The rearrangement links TRBV7-9 to TRBJ2-2; D possibly uses TRBD1 or TRBD2 (7 bases each). The length of the CDR3 is 16 residues. The V end was cut by 5 bases, the J end by 1 base, with 14 bases between. Looked up from germline, CDR1 is SEHNR and CDR2 is FQNEAQ (reference sequence). As DNA, the CDR3 is TGTGCCAGCAGCCCCGCGGGGGACAGGAACACCGGGGAGCTGTTTTTT. Amino acids: CASSPAGDRNTGELFF.

The J gene is TRBJ2-7, the V gene TRBV21-1; the D call TRBD1 from the table was never checked on the DNA. TRBV21-1 constitutes a pseudogene. The CDR3 runs 17 residues. The CDR3 nucleotides are TGTGCCAGCAGCAAGGGAAACCAAGCCGGGACAGACTACGAGCAGTACTTC. The encoded protein is CASSKGNQAGTDYEQYF.

The chain has TRBV18 and TRBJ2-7; 7 nucleotides line up with TRBD1. With 1 base clipped from V and 0 bases from J, the junction kept 3 bases outside the gene matches. The CDR3 extends over 15 amino acids. Germline V gene sequence: CDR1 KGHSH, CDR2 LQKENI. The CDR3 reads CASSPQGASSYEQYF. CDR3 nucleotide sequence: TGTGCCAGCTCACCACAGGGGGCTAGCTCCTACGAGCAGTACTTC.

The chain links TRBV19 to TRBJ1-1; 9 nucleotides align to TRBD1. This CDR3 spans 14 amino acids. Germline CDR1 and CDR2: LNHDA and SQIVND (reference sequence). Trimming at V came to 7 bases and at J to 5 bases, leaving 8 bases not matched to a gene. The CDR3 region has the DNA TGTGCCAGTACCGCGACAGGGGGAAGGACTGAAGCTTTCTTT. Amino acid sequence: CASTATGGRTEAFF. The full variable domain, in which reference TRBV19 and TRBJ1-1 provide the parts outside the CDR3, is DGGITQSPKYLFRKEGQNVTLSCEQNLNHDAMYWYRQDPGQGLRLIYYSQIVNDFQKGDIAEGYSVSREKKESFPLTVTSAQKNPTAFYLCASTATGGRTEAFFGQGTRLTVV.

This clone was detected a few times. The chain recombines TRBV7-8 with TRBJ1-2, with 7 nucleotides matching TRBD1. The CDR3 contains 17 residues. V trimming: 2 bases; J trimming: 8 bases; junction bases outside the gene matches: 17. Germline V lookup: CDR1 SGHVS, CDR2 FQNEAQ. This CDR3 is CASSLYGTEISIGGYTF. In nucleotides, the CDR3 is TGTGCCAGCAGCTTATACGGGACAGAAATATCTATCGGCGGCTACACCTTC.

The chain recombines TRBV5-1 with TRBJ1-4; D is uncertain. Trimming cost V 2 bases and J 7 bases, with 15 bases left between them. The CDR3 totals 15 residues. Germline V gene data show CDR1 as SGHRS and CDR2 as YFSETQ. The CDR3 is CASSFGISEGEKLFF. The CDR3 DNA is TGCGCCAGCAGCTTTGGGATCTCGGAGGGTGAAAAACTGTTTTTT.

This clone was observed a few times. The gene calls are TRBV6-1 and TRBJ2-3; TRBD2 matches 10 bases. CDR3 length: 17 amino acids. V shed 4 bases, J shed 3 bases, and the junction held 10 bases outside the gene matches. Per germline, CDR1 MNHNS and CDR2 SASEGT. The CDR3 bases are TGTGCCAGCAGTGGACTAGCGGGCCGGTCAAGGACAGATACGCAGTATTTT. This encodes CASSGLAGRSRTDTQYF.